This T cell receptor beta chain was found in a study of PD-1 blockade in classical Hodgkin lymphoma. Study outcomes and limitations: Newly diagnosed patients reportedly trailed healthy donors in baseline TCR diversity. Any patient who commenced nivolumab under 1 year after ASCT was excluded.

Germline CDR1 is SGHTS and CDR2 is YDEGEE. This CDR3 region has 13 residues. The J segment lost 6 bases and the V segment lost 5 bases, leaving 7 bases of the junction unmatched. All patients experienced relapse after autologous stem cell transplantation, and brentuximab vedotin exposure was variable. Of note for this clone: The target antigen is unknown.

The protocol was immunoSEQ multiplex PCR, while the TCRdb copy is restricted to in-frame clones and leaves out a portion. There are over 85,000 clones in the sample; roughly 79% occur only once, and around 17% lies in the top ten. This chain links TRBV5-8 with TRBJ1-2; 7 bases fit TRBD1. The clonotype was recovered from a human donor with classical Hodgkin lymphoma. The source material was peripheral blood mononuclear cells (PBMCs), sampled before the second cycle of nivolumab. The CDR3 region has the DNA TGTGCCAGCAGGAGTGACAGGGCTCATGGCTACACCTTC. Translated, it gives CASRSDRAHGYTF.